Detailed here is one T cell receptor beta chain. Trimming took 2 bases from V and 6 from J, leaving 11 bases between them. The CDR3 is 13 residues long. Per germline, CDR1 MNHEY and CDR2 SMNVEV (reference sequence). PCR primers comprised 60 Vbeta and 13 Jbeta primers. TCRdb keeps only in-frame clones here, not all; method: immunoSEQ multiplex PCR. The table records about 190,000 clones, 87% of them present only once. This sample was taken from a study of cytomegalovirus exposure and HLA in healthy donors. The TCR comes from a man aged 25-40 years in good health and CMV-seronegative. The chain uses TRBV27 and TRBJ2-7; weak D call: TRBD2 (5 bases). What was sequenced was PBMCs. DNA of the CDR3: TGTGCCAGCAGTTTACTCACGGGGAGCGAGCAGTACTTC. Translating gives CASSLLTGSEQYF.